Presented here are 28 T cell receptor beta chains from one specimen sequenced in a study of T cells in Graves' hyperthyroidism and ophthalmopathy. Researchers amplified the TCR beta CDR3 regions from RNA transcripts. A set of HTBI primers served as the primers for a first-round RT-PCR of the TCR CDR3. One entry per CDR3 protein, called by TCRdb with MiXCR from the multiplex PCR reads. The sample lists some 490,000 distinct CDR3 sequences, about 22% occurring once. The sequencing input was blood. These receptors all stem from a woman aged 70 to 79 with Graves' ophthalmopathy.

The genes are TRBV15 and TRBJ1-1; D call uncertain. The CDR3 is made up of 14 amino acids. Trimming took off 0 bases at V and 3 bases at J, with 8 bases between the two ends. Germline V gives CDR1 LNHNV, CDR2 YYDKDF (reference sequence). The CDR3 DNA sequence: TGTGCCACCAGCAGAGATCAAGGGTACACTGAAGCTTTCTTT. Amino acids: CATSRDQGYTEAFF.

This chain links TRBV20-1 with TRBJ2-7, with 16 bases fitting TRBD2. The CDR3 sequence is 16 residues long. J was trimmed by 5 bases and V by 7 bases; bases with no gene match: 11. Germline V lookup: CDR1 DFQATT, CDR2 SNEGSKA (reference sequence). This CDR3 reads CSGTGTSGRAGNEQYF. The CDR3 bases are TGCAGTGGAACCGGGACTAGCGGGAGGGCCGGGAACGAGCAGTACTTC.

This clonotype was observed many times. The gene calls are TRBV6-1 and TRBJ1-5; D not resolved. Trimming stripped 5 bases from V and 3 bases from J, with 11 bases between. The CDR3 runs 14 residues. Germline V gives CDR1 MNHNS, CDR2 SASEGT. In nucleotides, the CDR3 is TGTGCCAGCAGTAAGCGGGCCGACAATCAGCCCCAGCATTTT. This sequence encodes CASSKRADNQPQHF.

This clonotype has more than one count but fewer than ten. V and J are TRBV5-1 and TRBJ2-2, with a weak D call TRBD1 (6 bases). This CDR3 has 18 amino acids. The V gene's germline CDR1 is SGHRS and CDR2 YFSETQ. The V end lost 0 bases, the J end lost 4 bases, and 19 bases lay between the germline ends. The CDR3 is CASSLVPQGQERTGELFF. The CDR3 region has the DNA TGCGCCAGCAGCTTGGTCCCACAGGGTCAAGAACGCACCGGGGAGCTGTTTTTT.

As concerns this clonotype: This sequence may be a read error, since a much larger clone differs from it by one base. V is TRBV9 and J is TRBJ1-1, with 8 bases matching TRBD1. Germline CDR1 and CDR2: SGDLS and YYNGEE. The CDR3 is 17 residues long. The CDR3 spells CASSVDPQGAVNTKAFF. The CDR3 DNA reads TGTGCCAGCAGCGTAGACCCGCAGGGGGCCGTGAACACTAAAGCTTTCTTT.

The V gene is TRBV5-1, the J gene TRBJ1-1, with 7 bases lining up with TRBD1. V dropped 2 bases and J dropped 6; count of bases not matched to a gene: 7. CDR3 length equals 14 residues. The germline gives CDR1 SGHRS, CDR2 YFSETQ. This chain's CDR3 is CASSFKGAHAEAFF. For the CDR3, the DNA is TGCGCCAGCAGCTTCAAGGGGGCGCATGCTGAAGCTTTCTTT.

This clonotype has at least ten counts. This chain uses TRBV29-1 with TRBJ2-7; D is perhaps TRBD1 (5 bases). In germline, CDR1 is SQVTM, CDR2 ANQGSEA. This CDR3 is built from 13 residues. Trimming cost V 2 bases and J 0 bases, with 8 bases left between them. The CDR3 sequence is CSVESDSSYEQYF. The CDR3 DNA reads TGCAGCGTTGAATCCGACAGCTCCTACGAGCAGTACTTC.

This clonotype has more than one count but fewer than ten. The chain links TRBV29-1 to TRBJ2-5, with TRBD2 matching 8 bases. This CDR3 has 11 residues. The germline CDR1 and CDR2 sequences are SQVTM and ANQGSEA. The V gene end was trimmed by 6 bases and the J gene end by 9 bases; junction bases not matched to a gene: 6. In nucleotides, the CDR3 is TGCAGCGTCATTAGCGGGAATGCCCAGTACTTC. Residues: CSVISGNAQYF.

This clonotype appeared a few times. The CDR3: CASSLLWSPLHF. The CDR3 coding sequence is TGTGCCAGCAGTTTACTATGGTCACCCCTCCACTTT. The chain links TRBV12-3 or TRBV12-4 to TRBJ1-6, with no clear D. V gave up 2 bases and J gave up 10 bases, with 6 bases separating them. CDR3 length: 12 residues.

Many counts were recorded for this clonotype. The rearrangement uses TRBV6-1 and TRBJ1-2, with D possibly being TRBD1 (6 bases). Germline V gene sequence: CDR1 MNHNS, CDR2 SASEGT. V was shortened by 2 bases and J by 8 bases, with 12 bases between the two germline ends. The CDR3 extends over 13 amino acids. The CDR3 spells CASSELGGRGYTF. The CDR3 region has the DNA TGTGCCAGCAGTGAACTTGGGGGGCGCGGCTACACCTTC.

This clonotype was counted at least ten times. This chain joins TRBV5-1 and TRBJ1-1; TRBD1 is a possible D gene (5 bases). Germline lookup yields CDR1 SGHRS and CDR2 YFSETQ. Trimming shortened V by 0 bases and J by 3 bases, and 9 bases separated the two germline ends. The CDR3 runs 14 residues. This CDR3 reads CASSLEQADTEAFF. In DNA form, the CDR3 reads TGCGCCAGCAGCTTGGAACAGGCGGACACTGAAGCTTTCTTT.

The chain employs TRBV3-1 and TRBJ2-1, with TRBD2 matching over 11 bases. Losses at the gene ends were 2 bases for V and 5 bases for J; bases not matched to a gene: 5. Germline V gives CDR1 LGHDT, CDR2 YNNKEL (reference sequence). The CDR3 has 16 amino acids. CDR3 region: CASSQIAGGPHNEQFF. CDR3 bases: TGTGCCAGCAGCCAAATAGCGGGAGGGCCCCACAATGAGCAGTTCTTC.

This chain links TRBV7-2 with TRBJ2-5, with 12 bases that match TRBD2. Germline assignment: CDR1 SGHTA and CDR2 FQGNSA. V lost 8 bases to trimming and J lost 5 bases; unmatched junction nucleotides: 15. The length of the CDR3 is 17 residues. CDR3 DNA: TGTGCCAGCCCACCAACTCTGACTAGCGGGAGTTTGGAGACCCAGTACTTC. This sequence encodes CASPPTLTSGSLETQYF.

The CDR3 bases are TGCGCCAGCAGCTTGGGGGGCGCGGGCAACAATGAGCAGTTCTTC. Translation: CASSLGGAGNNEQFF. This chain connects TRBV5-1 to TRBJ2-1; D is perhaps TRBD1 or TRBD2 (5 bases each). The CDR3 length is 15 residues. Deletions cut 0 bases from V and 5 bases from J, with 12 bases between. Germline assignment: CDR1 SGHRS and CDR2 YFSETQ.

This clonotype was seen more than once but under ten times. V and J are TRBV19 and TRBJ2-1; TRBD2 agrees at 10 bases. This CDR3 comprises 13 residues. Germline CDR1 reads LNHDA; CDR2 reads SQIVND (reference sequence). V lost 4 bases and J lost 10; bases outside the gene matches: 4. The CDR3 coding sequence is TGTGCCAGTAGTACGAGAGCGGGAGGGGAGCAGTTCTTC. Translated, it gives CASSTRAGGEQFF.

This clonotype was detected a few times. Written as DNA, the CDR3 is TGCAGTGCTAGAGCCATGACTAGCGCGCAAGAGACCCAGTACTTC. It encodes CSARAMTSAQETQYF. The chain has TRBV20-1 and TRBJ2-5, with 8 bases lining up with TRBD2. The J segment lost 2 bases and the V segment lost 1 base, leaving 6 bases of the junction unmatched. Germline V CDR1 and CDR2: DFQATT, SNEGSKA (reference sequence). The CDR3 contains 15 residues.

V usage is TRBV10-3 and J usage is TRBJ1-2; D is ambiguous. The CDR3 spans 14 residues. Trimming removed 7 bases at V and 2 bases at J, with 14 bases between. Germline V gene data show CDR1 as ENHRY and CDR2 as SYGVKD. CDR3 loop: CAINPEGVNYGYTF. The CDR3 DNA reads as TGTGCCATCAACCCAGAGGGAGTCAACTATGGCTACACCTTC.

The chain links TRBV4-3 to TRBJ1-2; D uncertain. This CDR3 comprises 17 residues. Trimming stripped 4 bases from V and 4 bases from J, with 22 bases between. Germline V gene data show CDR1 as LGHNA and CDR2 as YSLEER. CDR3 residues: CASSLLWARGSSYGYTF. The DNA for the CDR3 is TGCGCCAGCAGCCTCCTTTGGGCTCGTGGGTCTAGCTATGGCTACACCTTC.

In this sample, this clonotype turned up many times. The chain recombines TRBV2 with TRBJ2-7; TRBD2 agrees at 8 bases. CDR3 length: 13 amino acids. Germline CDR1 is SNHLY and CDR2 is FYNNEI. Germline trimming cut 4 bases from V and 5 bases from J; bases unmatched to any gene: 4. The CDR3: CASSVSGSHEQYF. In DNA, the CDR3 is TGTGCCAGCAGTGTAAGCGGGAGCCACGAGCAGTACTTC.

This clonotype was picked up a small number of times. V is TRBV28 and J is TRBJ1-5; D unclear. The CDR3 spans 14 residues. Germline CDR1 is MDHEN and CDR2 is SYDVKM. Trimming took off 5 bases at V and 9 bases at J, with 17 bases between the two ends. For the CDR3, the DNA is TGTGCCAGCAGTACCCTCCTGACGGCCAGGCCCCAGCATTTT. Its translation: CASSTLLTARPQHF.

This clonotype was recorded at least ten times. Written as DNA, the CDR3 is TGTGCCAGCAAGAGAACAGACTACAATGAGCAGTTCTTC. The encoded protein is CASKRTDYNEQFF. The rearrangement joins TRBV6-1 to TRBJ2-1, with unresolved D. Trimming cost V 7 bases and J 3 bases, with 10 bases left between them. The CDR3 length is 13 residues. Germline V lookup: CDR1 MNHNS, CDR2 SASEGT.

V gene TRBV4-3 combines with J gene TRBJ1-2, with D maybe TRBD1 (5 bases). Trimming shortened V by 0 bases and J by 4 bases, and 12 bases separated the two germline ends. Germline V CDR1 and CDR2: LGHNA, YSLEER. The CDR3 loop spans 15 amino acids. The CDR3 sequence is CASSQDLVGPYGYTF. The CDR3 DNA reads as TGCGCCAGCAGCCAAGATCTTGTGGGGCCCTATGGCTACACCTTC.

The chain employs TRBV6-2 or TRBV6-3 and TRBJ1-3; D gene ambiguous. Germline V lookup: CDR1 MNHEY, CDR2 SVGEGT. The CDR3 extends over 15 amino acids. V dropped 10 bases and J dropped 0 bases, with 16 bases sitting between them. CDR3 in amino acids: CATQRSGLSGNTIYF. In nucleotides, the CDR3 is TGTGCCACCCAAAGGAGCGGGCTCTCTGGAAACACCATATATTTT.

This clonotype occurred many times. V gene TRBV12-3 or TRBV12-4 combines with J gene TRBJ2-1; 9 bases match TRBD2. V lost 1 base, J lost 5 bases, and 6 bases stayed unmatched. The CDR3 has 16 amino acids. This CDR3 reads CASSLGSSGGNNEQFF. CDR3 in DNA: TGTGCCAGCAGTTTAGGGAGTAGCGGGGGCAACAATGAGCAGTTCTTC.

The chain employs TRBV9 and TRBJ2-5, with 12 bases lining up with TRBD2. The germline V gene has CDR1 SGDLS and CDR2 YYNGEE. The junction had 17 bases not matched to a gene; V was cut back by 0 bases and J by 2 bases. The CDR3 contains 21 residues. This chain's CDR3 is CASSVGPRAPLAGGIQETQYF. CDR3 in DNA: TGTGCCAGCAGCGTAGGCCCCCGCGCCCCCCTAGCGGGAGGGATTCAAGAGACCCAGTACTTC. Full variable domain (missing parts from reference TRBV9 and TRBJ2-5): DSGVTQTPKHLITATGQRVTLRCSPRSGDLSVYWYQQSLDQGLQFLIQYYNGEERAKGNILERFSAQQFPDLHSELNLSSLELGDSALYFCASSVGPRAPLAGGIQETQYFGPGTRLLVL.

The chain couples TRBV5-6 to TRBJ2-7, with D hard to call. The CDR3 has 12 amino acids. CDR1 is SGHDT and CDR2 is YYEEEE in the germline V gene. Trimming shortened V by 2 bases and J by 5 bases, and 8 bases separated the two germline ends. CDR3 amino acids: CASSFSLDEQYF. The DNA of the CDR3 is TGTGCCAGCAGCTTCTCGTTGGACGAGCAGTACTTC.

This rearrangement joins TRBV20-1 to TRBJ2-7; 12 bases match TRBD2. The CDR3 length is 14 residues. Germline CDR1 DFQATT, CDR2 SNEGSKA (reference sequence). With 6 bases clipped from V and 2 bases from J, the junction kept 5 bases outside the gene matches. The DNA for the CDR3 is TGCAGTGCAGAGAGGACTAGCGGGACCTACGAGCAGTACTTC. Protein sequence: CSAERTSGTYEQYF.

The rearrangement links TRBV20-1 to TRBJ2-1, with 7 positions matching TRBD2. The V gene end was trimmed by 5 bases and the J gene end by 0 bases; junction bases not matched to a gene: 4. The CDR3 spans 14 residues. Germline V gene lookup returns CDR1 DFQATT and CDR2 SNEGSKA (reference sequence). The CDR3 loop reads CSAPSSGSYNEQFF. The DNA of the CDR3 is TGCAGTGCTCCTTCTAGCGGCTCCTACAATGAGCAGTTCTTC.